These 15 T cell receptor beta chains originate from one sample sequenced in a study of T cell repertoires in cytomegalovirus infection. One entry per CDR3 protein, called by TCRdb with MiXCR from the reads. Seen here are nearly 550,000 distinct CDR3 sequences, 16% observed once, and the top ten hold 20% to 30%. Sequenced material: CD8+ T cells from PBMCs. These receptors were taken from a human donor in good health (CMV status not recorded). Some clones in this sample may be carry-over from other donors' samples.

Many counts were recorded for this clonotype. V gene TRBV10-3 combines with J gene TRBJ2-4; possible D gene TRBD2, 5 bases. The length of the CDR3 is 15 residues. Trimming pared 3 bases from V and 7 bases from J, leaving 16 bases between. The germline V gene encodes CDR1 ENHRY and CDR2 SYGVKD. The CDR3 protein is CAISEGSGMSNIQYF. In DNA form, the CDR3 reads TGTGCCATCAGTGAAGGGTCGGGAATGAGTAACATTCAGTACTTC.

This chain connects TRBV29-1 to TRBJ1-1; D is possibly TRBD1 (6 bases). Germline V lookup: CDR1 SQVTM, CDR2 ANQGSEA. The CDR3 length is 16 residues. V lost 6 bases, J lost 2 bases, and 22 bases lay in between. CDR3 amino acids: CSVLGQTAGRNTEAFF. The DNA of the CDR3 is TGCAGCGTCCTAGGACAGACGGCAGGGCGAAACACTGAAGCTTTCTTT.

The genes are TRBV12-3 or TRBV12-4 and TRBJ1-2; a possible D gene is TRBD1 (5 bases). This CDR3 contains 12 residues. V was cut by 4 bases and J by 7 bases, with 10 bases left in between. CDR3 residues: CASSSTEPGYTF. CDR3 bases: TGTGCCAGCAGTTCGACAGAGCCTGGCTACACCTTC.

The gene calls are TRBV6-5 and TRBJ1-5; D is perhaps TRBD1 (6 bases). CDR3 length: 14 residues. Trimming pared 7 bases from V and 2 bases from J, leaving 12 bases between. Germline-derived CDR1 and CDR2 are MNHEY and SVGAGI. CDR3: CASKLQGGNQPQHF. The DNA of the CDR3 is TGTGCCAGCAAGCTACAGGGTGGCAATCAGCCCCAGCATTTT.

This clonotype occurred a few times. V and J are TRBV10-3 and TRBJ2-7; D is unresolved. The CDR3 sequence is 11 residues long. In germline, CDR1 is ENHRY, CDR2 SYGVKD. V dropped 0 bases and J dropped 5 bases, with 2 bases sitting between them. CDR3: CAISESDEQYF. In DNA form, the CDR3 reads TGTGCCATCAGTGAGTCTGACGAGCAGTACTTC.

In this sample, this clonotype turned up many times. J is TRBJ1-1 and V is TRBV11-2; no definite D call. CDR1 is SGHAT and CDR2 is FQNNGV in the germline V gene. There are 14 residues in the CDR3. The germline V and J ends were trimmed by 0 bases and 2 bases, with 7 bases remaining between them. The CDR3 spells CASSLDEGNTEAFF. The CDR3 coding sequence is TGTGCCAGCAGCTTAGATGAGGGTAACACTGAAGCTTTCTTT.

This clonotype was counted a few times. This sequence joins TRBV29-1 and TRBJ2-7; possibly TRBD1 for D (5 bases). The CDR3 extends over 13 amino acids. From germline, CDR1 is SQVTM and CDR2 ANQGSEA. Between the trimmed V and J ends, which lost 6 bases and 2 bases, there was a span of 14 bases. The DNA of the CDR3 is TGCAGCGTAGAACAGGATAACGCCTACGAGCAGTACTTC. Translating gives CSVEQDNAYEQYF.

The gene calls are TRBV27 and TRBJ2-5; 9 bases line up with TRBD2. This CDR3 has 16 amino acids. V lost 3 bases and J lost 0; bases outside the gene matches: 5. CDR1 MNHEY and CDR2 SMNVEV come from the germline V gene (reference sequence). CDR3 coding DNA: TGTGCCAGCAGTTTCTCTAGCGGGGAGTACCAAGAGACCCAGTACTTC. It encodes CASSFSSGEYQETQYF.

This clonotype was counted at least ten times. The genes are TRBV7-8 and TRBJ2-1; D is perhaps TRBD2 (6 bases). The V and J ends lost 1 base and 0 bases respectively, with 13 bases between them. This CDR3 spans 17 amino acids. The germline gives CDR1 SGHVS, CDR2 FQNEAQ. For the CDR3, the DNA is TGTGCCAGCAGCTTAGGTCGGAGGGGCACCTCCTACAATGAGCAGTTCTTC. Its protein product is CASSLGRRGTSYNEQFF.

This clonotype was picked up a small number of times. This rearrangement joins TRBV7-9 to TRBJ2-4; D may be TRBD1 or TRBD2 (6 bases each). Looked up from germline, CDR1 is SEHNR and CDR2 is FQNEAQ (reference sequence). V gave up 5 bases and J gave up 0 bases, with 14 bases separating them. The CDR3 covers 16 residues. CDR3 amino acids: CASSTGTGLAKNIQYF. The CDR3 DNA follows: TGTGCCAGCAGCACAGGGACGGGACTAGCCAAAAACATTCAGTACTTC.

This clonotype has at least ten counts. CDR3 residues: CASSLDQASLVAKNIQYF. CDR3 bases: TGTGCCAGCAGCCTGGACCAGGCCTCTTTAGTAGCCAAAAACATTCAGTACTTC. This chain connects TRBV28 to TRBJ2-4; D not certain. The V end lost 6 bases, the J end lost 0 bases, and 21 bases lay between the germline ends. Germline CDR1 MDHEN, CDR2 SYDVKM. The CDR3 extends over 18 amino acids. Full variable domain (rest looked up from reference TRBV28 and TRBJ2-4): DVKVTQSSRYLVKRTGEKVFLECVQDMDHENMFWYRQDPGLGLRLIYFSYDVKMKEKGDIPEGYSVSREKKERFSLILESASTNQTSMYLCASSLDQASLVAKNIQYFGAGTRLSVL.

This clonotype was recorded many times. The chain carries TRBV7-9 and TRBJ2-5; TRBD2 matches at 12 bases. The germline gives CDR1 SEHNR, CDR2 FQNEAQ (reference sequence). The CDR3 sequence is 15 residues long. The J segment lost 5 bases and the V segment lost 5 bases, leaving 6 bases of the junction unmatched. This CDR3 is CASSPPTSGGETQYF. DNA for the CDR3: TGTGCCAGCAGCCCCCCGACTAGCGGGGGTGAGACCCAGTACTTC.

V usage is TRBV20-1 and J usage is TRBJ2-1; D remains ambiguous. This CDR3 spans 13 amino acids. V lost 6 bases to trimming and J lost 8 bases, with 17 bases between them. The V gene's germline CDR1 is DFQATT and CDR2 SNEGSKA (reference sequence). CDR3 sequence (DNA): TGCAGTGCCCGACCCCGGGTAACGTATGAGCAGTTCTTC. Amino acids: CSARPRVTYEQFF.

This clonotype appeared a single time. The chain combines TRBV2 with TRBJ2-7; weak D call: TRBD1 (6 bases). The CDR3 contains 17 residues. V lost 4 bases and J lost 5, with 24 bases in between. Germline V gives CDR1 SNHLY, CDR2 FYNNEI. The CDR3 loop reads CASSGLGRLGGGHEQYF. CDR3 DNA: TGTGCCAGCAGTGGACTCGGGCGCCTGGGTGGGGGCCACGAGCAGTACTTC.

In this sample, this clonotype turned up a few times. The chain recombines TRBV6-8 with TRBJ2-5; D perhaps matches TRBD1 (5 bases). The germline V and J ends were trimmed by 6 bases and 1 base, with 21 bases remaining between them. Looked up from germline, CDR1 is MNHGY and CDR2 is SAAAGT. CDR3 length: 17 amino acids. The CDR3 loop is CASSPILEWQGQETQYF. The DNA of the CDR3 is TGTGCCAGCAGCCCTATCCTCGAGTGGCAGGGCCAAGAGACCCAGTACTTC.